This T cell receptor beta chain was recorded in a study of technical replicates of blood from a few donors. Germline values: CDR1 LGHNT, CDR2 FRNRAP. V dropped 2 bases and J dropped 6; count of bases not matched to a gene: 7. The CDR3 is 16 amino acids. Method: immunoSEQ multiplex PCR; TCRdb's copy keeps in-frame clones and lacks some. Altogether roughly 80,000 clones are present, just under 95% being singletons, with the ten largest covering about 0.41%. The TCR originated in a human donor in good health. Sequenced input: T cells isolated from PBMCs. V gene TRBV12-5 combines with J gene TRBJ2-2, with 9 bases lining up with TRBD1. The CDR3 loop is CASGLKRDRAAGELFF. CDR3 nucleotides: TGTGCTAGTGGTTTGAAGAGGGACAGGGCGGCCGGGGAGCTGTTTTTT.